Shown below are 8 T cell receptor beta chains from a single sample sequenced in a study of graft-versus-host responses after intestinal transplantation. Measured with immunoSEQ multiplex PCR; TCRdb has only the in-frame clones, and not every one. This table has over 100,000 clones, roughly 95% appearing once. The antigens of these receptors remain unknown. This specimen consisted of unstimulated CD8+ T cells sorted from spleen or lymph node cells, obtained before intestinal transplant. These receptor sequences come from a human donor who received an intestinal transplant.

The chain carries TRBV27 and TRBJ1-1; D is perhaps TRBD1 (5 bases). Germline V lookup: CDR1 MNHEY, CDR2 SMNVEV (reference sequence). The V end lost 4 bases, the J end lost 1 base, and 7 bases lay between the germline ends. The CDR3 contains 13 residues. CDR3 loop: CASSWQGNTEAFF. CDR3 sequence (DNA): TGTGCCAGCAGTTGGCAGGGGAACACTGAAGCTTTCTTT.

This clone showed up just once. V usage is TRBV19 and J usage is TRBJ2-7, with 8 nucleotides matching TRBD2. Germline V gene sequence: CDR1 LNHDA, CDR2 SQIVND (reference sequence). V gave up 3 bases and J gave up 4 bases; unmatched junction bases: 8. This CDR3 region has 15 residues. The CDR3 sequence: CASSIGSGSRYEQYF. The CDR3 nucleotides are TGTGCCAGTAGTATTGGAAGCGGGAGTAGGTACGAGCAGTACTTC. The complete variable domain, with remaining parts taken from reference TRBV19 and TRBJ2-7, reads DGGITQSPKYLFRKEGQNVTLSCEQNLNHDAMYWYRQDPGQGLRLIYYSQIVNDFQKGDIAEGYSVSREKKESFPLTVTSAQKNPTAFYLCASSIGSGSRYEQYFGPGTRLTVT.

This chain connects TRBV5-6 to TRBJ2-5; 9 bases agree with TRBD1. The ends lost 2 bases at V and 5 bases at J; junction bases unmatched: 7. In germline, CDR1 is SGHDT, CDR2 YYEEEE. CDR3 length: 15 amino acids. The CDR3 loop is CASSFGTGSMETQYF. In DNA, the CDR3 is TGTGCCAGCAGCTTTGGGACAGGGTCTATGGAGACCCAGTACTTC.

The V and J genes are TRBV5-1 and TRBJ2-2; possibly TRBD1 for D (5 bases). Germline V gene lookup returns CDR1 SGHRS and CDR2 YFSETQ. This CDR3 spans 16 amino acids. Trimming cost V 0 bases and J 6 bases, with 15 bases left between them. CDR3 amino acids: CASSLDGRVVAGELFF. The CDR3 DNA reads TGCGCCAGCAGCTTGGATGGCAGGGTTGTCGCCGGGGAGCTGTTTTTT.

The chain carries TRBV2 and TRBJ1-1; 9 bases fit TRBD1. Trimming removed 7 bases from V and 0 bases from J; junction bases left unmatched: 0. Germline V gene lookup returns CDR1 SNHLY and CDR2 FYNNEI. This CDR3 has 13 amino acids. The CDR3 is CASNRGLNTEAFF. The CDR3 nucleotides are TGTGCCAGCAACAGGGGGCTGAACACTGAAGCTTTCTTT.

The genes are TRBV5-6 and TRBJ2-7; 8 nucleotides line up with TRBD2. Germline V gene data show CDR1 as SGHDT and CDR2 as YYEEEE. The CDR3 is 15 amino acids. Trimming took 0 bases from V and 3 from J; bases not matched to a gene: 5. CDR3 in DNA: TGTGCCAGCAGCTTGGTCTCTCGGGAGGGCTACGAGCAGTACTTC. This translates into CASSLVSREGYEQYF.

The chain recombines TRBV7-3 with TRBJ2-1; the match to TRBD2 covers 10 bases. Losses at the gene ends were 4 bases for V and 8 bases for J; bases not matched to a gene: 5. The CDR3 loop spans 14 amino acids. The germline V gene has CDR1 SGHTA and CDR2 FQGTGA. The CDR3 is CASSSTSGIDEQFF. Here the CDR3 DNA reads TGTGCCAGCAGCTCTACTAGCGGGATTGATGAGCAGTTCTTC.

This clone has only one observation. The chain uses TRBV5-6 and TRBJ2-1; D not resolved. Germline lookup yields CDR1 SGHDT and CDR2 YYEEEE. The V end lost 3 bases, the J end lost 9 bases, and 7 bases lay between the germline ends. The CDR3 runs 11 residues. The CDR3 sequence is CASSSLVEQFF. The CDR3 region has the DNA TGTGCCAGCAGCTCTTTGGTTGAGCAGTTCTTC.